These T cell receptor beta chains were read from a single sample in a study of T cell responses to AZD1222 COVID-19 vaccine. Clones were read by immunoSEQ multiplex PCR, and TCRdb kept only the in-frame ones, dropping some. The top ten hold approximately 10% of the sample, which has 75,000 to 85,000 clones, 87% seen once. The sample consisted of peripheral blood, taken 28 days after the second AZD1222 dose. Receptors originate from an adult who received the AZD1222 COVID-19 vaccine. CDR3s include the opening cysteine and the closing phenylalanine or tryptophan. A D gene is named only where the DNA matches it firmly. Not every row has a clone size; where given, it reads once, few, many or a size class.

V: TRBV29-1
size: -
J: TRBJ2-2
D: TRBD2
CDR3: CSVTLAGGTGELFF
DNA: TGCAGCGTTACGCTAGCGGGGGGCACCGGGGAGCTGTTTTTT

V: TRBV2
size: once
J: TRBJ2-7
D: TRBD2
CDR3: CASSQKGEWGLAGVNTYEQYF
DNA: TGTGCCAGCAGTCAAAAAGGGGAATGGGGGCTAGCGGGGGTTAATACCTACGAGCAGTACTTC

V: TRBV5-4
size: -
J: TRBJ2-5
D: -
CDR3: CASSTPAGGDETQYF
DNA: TGTGCCAGCAGCACCCCGGCAGGGGGGGATGAGACCCAGTACTTC

V: TRBV19
size: -
J: TRBJ2-7
D: -
CDR3: CASSIRPGYEQYF
DNA: TGTGCCAGTAGTATAAGGCCGGGCTACGAGCAGTACTTC

V: TRBV2
size: once
J: TRBJ1-5
D: -
CDR3: CASALEGNSNQPQHF
DNA: TGTGCCAGCGCCCTTGAAGGAAATAGCAATCAGCCCCAGCATTTT

V: TRBV6-1
size: -
J: TRBJ2-2
D: TRBD1
CDR3: CASSVGGDRVNRGAVF
DNA: TGTGCCAGCAGTGTGGGGGGGGACAGGGTGAACCGGGGAGCTGTTTTT

V: TRBV7-2
size: -
J: TRBJ2-7
D: -
CDR3: CASSQVELSGRLPKQYF
DNA: TGTGCCAGCAGTCAAGTAGAGCTCTCGGGGCGACTACCCAAGCAGTACTTC

V: TRBV19
size: -
J: TRBJ1-4
D: -
CDR3: CATSRRGINEKLFF
DNA: TGTGCCACTTCCCGGCGGGGAATTAATGAAAAACTGTTTTTT

V: TRBV6-4
size: -
J: TRBJ1-1
D: TRBD1
CDR3: CASSVTGVPITEAFF
DNA: TGTGCCAGCAGTGTGACAGGGGTTCCGATCACTGAAGCTTTCTTT

V: TRBV15
size: -
J: TRBJ1-2
D: -
CDR3: CATSSGSYGYTF
DNA: TGTGCCACCAGCAGCGGCAGCTATGGCTACACCTTC

V: TRBV12-5
size: -
J: TRBJ2-5
D: TRBD1
CDR3: CASGLRPGQGKETQYF
DNA: TGTGCTAGTGGTTTGAGACCTGGACAGGGAAAAGAGACCCAGTACTTC

V: TRBV11-1
size: -
J: TRBJ1-6
D: -
CDR3: CASSLGGVGNSPLHF
DNA: TGTGCCAGCAGCTTAGGGGGTGTAGGTAATTCACCCCTCCACTTT

V: TRBV3-1/TRBV3-2
size: -
J: TRBJ2-7
D: TRBD2
CDR3: CASSQMGGRRRYEQYF
DNA: TGTGCCAGCAGCCAGATGGGAGGGCGGCGTCGCTACGAGCAGTACTTC

V: TRBV6-2/TRBV6-3
size: -
J: TRBJ2-5
D: -
CDR3: CASSDPQGRASDGGTQYF
DNA: TGTGCCAGCAGCGACCCACAGGGACGGGCTAGCGATGGAGGGACCCAGTACTTC

V: TRBV6-5
size: -
J: TRBJ2-7
D: -
CDR3: CASSKNLGDSYEQYF
DNA: TGTGCCAGCAGCAAAAATTTAGGGGACTCCTACGAGCAGTACTTC

V: TRBV10-3
size: -
J: TRBJ2-7
D: -
CDR3: CATHPGTPSYEQYF
DNA: TGTGCCACGCACCCCGGGACACCGTCCTACGAGCAGTACTTC

V: TRBV5-4
size: -
J: TRBJ2-7
D: TRBD2
CDR3: CASSPRGGDPLEQYF
DNA: TGTGCCAGCAGCCCTCGGGGAGGGGACCCTTTGGAGCAGTACTTC

V: TRBV28
size: -
J: TRBJ2-1
D: TRBD1
CDR3: CASRQRPGQGDNEQFF
DNA: TGTGCCAGCAGACAAAGACCGGGACAGGGGGACAATGAGCAGTTCTTC

V: TRBV7-9
size: -
J: TRBJ1-2
D: -
CDR3: CASSSLGYGYTF
DNA: TGTGCCAGCAGCTCACTCGGCTATGGCTACACCTTC

V: TRBV6-5
size: -
J: TRBJ2-7
D: TRBD1
CDR3: CASSPRDRHSYEQYF
DNA: TGTGCCAGCAGCCCCCGGGACAGGCACTCCTACGAGCAGTACTTC

V: TRBV27
size: -
J: TRBJ1-6
D: -
CDR3: CASSLTYNSPLHF
DNA: TGTGCCAGCAGTTTAACCTATAATTCACCCCTCCACTTT

V: TRBV27
size: -
J: TRBJ2-1
D: TRBD1
CDR3: CASMTGTYNEQFF
DNA: TGTGCCAGCATGACAGGGACCTACAATGAGCAGTTCTTC

V: TRBV10-3
size: -
J: TRBJ1-5
D: -
CDR3: CAMGRGSGQPQHF
DNA: TGTGCCATGGGCCGAGGCAGCGGTCAGCCCCAGCATTTT

V: TRBV24-1
size: -
J: TRBJ2-3
D: TRBD2
CDR3: CATSDLERGGLDTQYF
DNA: TGTGCCACCAGTGATTTAGAGCGGGGGGGCCTAGATACGCAGTATTTT

V: TRBV28
size: -
J: TRBJ2-7
D: -
CDR3: CASTTRGAYEQYF
DNA: TGTGCCAGCACTACCAGGGGGGCCTACGAGCAGTACTTC

V: TRBV6-5
size: -
J: TRBJ2-7
D: -
CDR3: CASSKRTLHSYEQYF
DNA: TGTGCCAGCAGTAAAAGGACCCTTCACTCCTACGAGCAGTACTTC

V: TRBV11-2
size: -
J: TRBJ2-2
D: -
CDR3: CASSARLLTLANTGELFF
DNA: TGTGCCAGCAGCGCGCGGCTTCTAACCCTCGCGAACACCGGGGAGCTGTTTTTT

V: TRBV6-5
size: -
J: TRBJ2-6
D: -
CDR3: CASDLGTWRANVLTF
DNA: TGTGCCAGCGACCTGGGCACCTGGAGGGCCAACGTCCTGACTTTC

V: TRBV2
size: -
J: TRBJ2-7
D: TRBD1
CDR3: CASIGDRVGYEQYF
DNA: TGTGCCAGCATCGGGGACAGGGTAGGCTACGAGCAGTACTTC

V: TRBV9
size: few
J: TRBJ2-7
D: TRBD2
CDR3: CASSAGLAGTYEQYF
DNA: TGTGCCAGCAGCGCGGGACTAGCGGGGACCTACGAGCAGTACTTC

V: TRBV5-6
size: -
J: TRBJ2-7
D: TRBD1
CDR3: CASSVDRGWEQYF
DNA: TGTGCCAGCAGCGTGGACAGGGGATGGGAGCAGTACTTC

V: TRBV5-1
size: -
J: TRBJ1-4
D: -
CDR3: CASSLGQKNEKLFF
DNA: TGCGCCAGCAGCTTGGGCCAGAAGAATGAAAAACTGTTTTTT

V: TRBV9
size: -
J: TRBJ2-2
D: TRBD2
CDR3: CASSPRGGRNGELFF
DNA: TGTGCCAGCAGCCCACGGGGGGGGCGGAACGGGGAGCTGTTTTTT

V: TRBV18
size: -
J: TRBJ2-1
D: -
CDR3: CASSYRDLSYNEQFF
DNA: TGTGCCAGCTCGTACAGGGATCTCTCCTACAATGAGCAGTTCTTC

V: TRBV7-6
size: -
J: TRBJ2-7
D: -
CDR3: CASSSGPRGGREQYF
DNA: TGTGCCAGCAGCTCCGGGCCAAGGGGGGGAAGGGAGCAGTACTTC

V: TRBV4-1
size: -
J: TRBJ1-1
D: TRBD1
CDR3: CASSQVWQGGTEAFF
DNA: TGCGCCAGCAGCCAAGTTTGGCAGGGGGGCACTGAAGCTTTCTTT

V: TRBV6-5
size: -
J: TRBJ2-3
D: -
CDR3: CASRDSGTDTQYF
DNA: TGTGCCAGCAGGGACAGCGGGACAGATACGCAGTATTTT

V: TRBV5-8
size: -
J: TRBJ2-5
D: TRBD1
CDR3: CASSQGQGSSWETQYF
DNA: TGTGCCAGCAGCCAGGGACAGGGAAGTTCCTGGGAGACCCAGTACTTC

V: TRBV12-3/TRBV12-4
size: -
J: TRBJ1-1
D: -
CDR3: CASSLRPAEAFF
DNA: TGTGCCAGCAGTTTAAGGCCCGCTGAAGCTTTCTTT

V: TRBV11-3
size: -
J: TRBJ2-7
D: -
CDR3: CASSLGAGTTYEQYF
DNA: TGTGCCAGCAGCTTAGGGGCCGGGACAACCTACGAGCAGTACTTC

V: TRBV10-3
size: few
J: TRBJ1-5
D: -
CDR3: CAISPTGGWNQPQHF
DNA: TGTGCCATCAGTCCAACCGGGGGGTGGAATCAGCCCCAGCATTTT

V: TRBV13
size: -
J: TRBJ1-3
D: -
CDR3: CASSTGLFSGNTIYF
DNA: TGTGCCAGCAGCACCGGACTGTTCTCTGGAAACACCATATATTTT

V: TRBV6-5
size: -
J: TRBJ2-1
D: -
CDR3: CASLPLAGNEQFF
DNA: TGTGCCAGCCTCCCCCTAGCCGGGAATGAGCAGTTCTTC

V: TRBV28
size: -
J: TRBJ1-5
D: TRBD1
CDR3: CASSTIQGFNQPQHF
DNA: TGTGCCAGCAGTACGATACAGGGGTTTAATCAGCCCCAGCATTTT

V: TRBV6-5
size: -
J: TRBJ2-3
D: -
CDR3: CASSYLGADTQYF
DNA: TGTGCCAGCAGTTACTTAGGGGCAGATACGCAGTATTTT

V: TRBV7-7
size: -
J: TRBJ2-2
D: -
CDR3: CASSLGPTGTGELFF
DNA: TGTGCTAGCAGCTTAGGCCCGACGGGTACCGGGGAGCTGTTTTTT

V: TRBV21-1
size: -
J: TRBJ2-6
D: -
CDR3: CASSKVWRSSGANVLTF
DNA: TGTGCCAGCAGCAAAGTGTGGCGGTCCTCTGGGGCCAACGTCCTGACTTTC

V: TRBV10-1
size: -
J: TRBJ2-5
D: -
CDR3: CASTTGTQETQYF
DNA: TGCGCCAGCACTACAGGGACCCAAGAGACCCAGTACTTC

V: TRBV5-1
size: -
J: TRBJ1-5
D: -
CDR3: CASSSDAGLNQPQHF
DNA: TGCGCCAGCAGCTCCGATGCGGGGCTTAATCAGCCCCAGCATTTT

V: TRBV9
size: -
J: TRBJ2-3
D: TRBD2
CDR3: CASSVVGVAGGQGDTQYF
DNA: TGTGCCAGCAGCGTAGTAGGGGTAGCGGGGGGGCAAGGAGATACGCAGTATTTT

V: TRBV6-5
size: -
J: TRBJ2-5
D: TRBD1
CDR3: CASSIYRGSQETQYF
DNA: TGTGCCAGCAGTATTTACAGGGGTTCACAAGAGACCCAGTACTTC

V: TRBV19
size: -
J: TRBJ1-1
D: -
CDR3: CASSMWSLNTEAFF
DNA: TGTGCCAGTAGTATGTGGAGCCTGAACACTGAAGCTTTCTTT

V: TRBV7-9
size: -
J: TRBJ2-5
D: TRBD2
CDR3: CASTLGSGGETQYF
DNA: TGTGCCAGCACCCTAGGTAGCGGGGGTGAGACCCAGTACTTC